Listed here are 32 T cell receptor beta chains from one sample, sequenced in a study of cytomegalovirus exposure and HLA in healthy donors. PCR employed 60 Vbeta and 13 Jbeta primers. TCRdb's copy holds only in-frame clones and misses some; the assay was immunoSEQ multiplex PCR. Here the sample table reports about 170,000 clones. What was sequenced was PBMCs. Source of these receptors: a woman aged 55-70 years in good health and CMV-seronegative.

This chain connects TRBV11-2 to TRBJ2-5, with D perhaps matching TRBD2 (6 bases). Germline V gene lookup returns CDR1 SGHAT and CDR2 FQNNGV. The CDR3 loop spans 13 amino acids. The V end was cut by 5 bases, the J end by 2 bases, with 9 bases between. The CDR3 DNA reads as TGTGCCAGCAGCGTCGGGAGACAAGAGACCCAGTACTTC. As protein: CASSVGRQETQYF.

The chain has TRBV7-6 and TRBJ2-5; tentatively, D is TRBD2 (6 bases). V lost 5 bases and J lost 4, with 17 bases in between. From germline, CDR1 is SGHVS and CDR2 FNYEAQ. This CDR3 region has 15 residues. The CDR3 protein is CASSQGLPKRETQYF. CDR3 in DNA: TGTGCCAGCAGCCAGGGACTCCCGAAAAGAGAGACCCAGTACTTC.

The V call is TRBV27, the J call TRBJ2-2; D is unresolved. Germline V gives CDR1 MNHEY, CDR2 SMNVEV (reference sequence). The ends were cut back, 3 bases at V and 6 bases at J, with 20 bases in the middle. The CDR3 runs to 17 residues. The CDR3 reads CASSLILSAGRAGELFF. CDR3 sequence (DNA): TGTGCCAGCAGTTTGATTCTTTCGGCAGGTCGAGCCGGGGAGCTGTTTTTT.

The J gene is TRBJ1-1, the V gene TRBV19; maybe TRBD1 (6 bases). Trimming stripped 9 bases from V and 0 bases from J, with 14 bases between. CDR3 size: 14 residues. The germline V gene has CDR1 LNHDA and CDR2 SQIVND (reference sequence). CDR3 loop: CASCSGTLNTEAFF. The CDR3 DNA is TGTGCCAGCTGTTCAGGGACATTGAACACTGAAGCTTTCTTT.

V gene TRBV5-6 combines with J gene TRBJ2-1; D gene uncertain. Per germline, CDR1 SGHDT and CDR2 YYEEEE. V dropped 1 base and J dropped 5 bases, with 13 bases sitting between them. This CDR3 has 15 amino acids. The CDR3 DNA reads TGTGCCAGCAGCTTGCTCGCCTTGAGAAACAATGAGCAGTTCTTC. Its translation: CASSLLALRNNEQFF.

This chain joins TRBV5-8 and TRBJ2-5; no reliable D call. Germline CDR1 is SGHTS and CDR2 is YDEGEE. Between the trimmed V and J ends, which lost 5 bases and 4 bases, there was a span of 18 bases. This CDR3 is 15 amino acids long. DNA of the CDR3: TGTGCCAGCAGTCGAGAGTTGAGGAGTGGAGAGACCCAGTACTTC. It encodes CASSRELRSGETQYF.

The chain carries TRBV29-1 and TRBJ1-5; the match to TRBD1 covers 9 bases. The V gene's germline CDR1 is SQVTM and CDR2 ANQGSEA. V was clipped by 4 bases and J by 0 bases; unmatched bases: 7. This CDR3 region has 16 residues. In nucleotides, the CDR3 is TGCAGCGTTGTACTCGGACAGGGGAGTAGCAATCAGCCCCAGCATTTT. Amino acids: CSVVLGQGSSNQPQHF.

On this clone itself: Germline and junction disagree at one end, which may indicate a read error. Distinct nucleotide sequences in the sample also encode this CDR3. This rearrangement joins TRBV11-2 to TRBJ2-2; D remains ambiguous. Per the germline V gene, CDR1 is SGHAT and CDR2 is FQNNGV. The CDR3 spans 14 residues. CDR3 DNA: TGCGCCAGCAGCCTAAACTTCGGGACCGGGGAGCTGTTTTTT. This gives the protein CASSLNFGTGELFF.

Concerning this clone: This sample also contains other DNA sequences that code for the same CDR3. The chain uses TRBV7-2 and TRBJ1-1; D call uncertain. V was clipped by 2 bases and J by 2 bases, with 6 bases between them. The CDR3 sequence is 13 residues long. Germline V gene sequence: CDR1 SGHTA, CDR2 FQGNSA. CDR3 loop: CASSLIVNTEAFF. In DNA form, the CDR3 reads TGTGCCAGCAGCTTAATAGTAAACACTGAAGCTTTCTTT.

The rearrangement links TRBV10-2 to TRBJ2-2, with 7 bases lining up with TRBD2. The V gene's germline CDR1 is WSHSY and CDR2 SAAADI. The CDR3 totals 15 residues. J was trimmed by 7 bases and V by 6 bases; bases with no gene match: 11. The DNA for the CDR3 is TGCGCCAGCAGGATGGCGGGAGAAAGAAACGGGGAGCTGTTTTTT. Translating gives CASRMAGERNGELFF.

This chain joins TRBV7-9 and TRBJ1-2; D gene uncertain. Germline V CDR1 and CDR2: SEHNR, FQNEAQ (reference sequence). This CDR3 has 15 residues. V shed 5 bases and J shed 6 bases, with 19 bases lying between them. The DNA for the CDR3 is TGTGCCAGCAGCCCTAAGCGCCGGGTTTCCCATGGCTACACCTTC. It translates to CASSPKRRVSHGYTF.

The chain links TRBV4-2 to TRBJ1-1, with D possibly matching TRBD1 (6 bases). CDR3 length: 16 residues. Germline V gene data show CDR1 as LGHNA and CDR2 as YNFKEQ. Trimming cost V 1 base and J 4 bases, with 16 bases left between them. The CDR3 sequence: CASSQGSRQGTTEAFF. The CDR3 coding sequence is TGTGCCAGCAGCCAAGGGTCGCGGCAGGGGACCACTGAAGCTTTCTTT.

The genes are TRBV11-3 and TRBJ1-2, with D hard to call. Deletions cut 1 base from V and 4 bases from J, with 7 bases between. Germline CDR1 reads SGHNT; CDR2 reads YENEEA. CDR3 length: 13 residues. The CDR3 DNA follows: TGTGCCAGCAGCTTAGTGGCAGTCTATGGCTACACCTTC. Translated, it gives CASSLVAVYGYTF.

The chain links TRBV7-6 to TRBJ2-5; 7 bases are shared with TRBD1. Trimming at V came to 0 bases and at J to 5 bases, leaving 9 bases not matched to a gene. Germline-derived CDR1 and CDR2 are SGHVS and FNYEAQ. CDR3 length: 16 residues. CDR3 residues: CASSLAGRGWGETQYF. CDR3 DNA: TGTGCCAGCAGCTTAGCGGGCAGGGGGTGGGGTGAGACCCAGTACTTC.

This chain joins TRBV29-1 and TRBJ2-7; a weak D match, TRBD1 (6 bases). Germline lookup yields CDR1 SQVTM and CDR2 ANQGSEA. The CDR3 spans 12 residues. V dropped 6 bases and J dropped 4 bases, with 13 bases sitting between them. CDR3 nucleotide sequence: TGCAGCGTCAGGGGAGCAAGGTACGAGCAGTACTTC. Translated: CSVRGARYEQYF.

This chain joins TRBV18 and TRBJ1-1; TRBD1 matches 7 bases. The CDR3 runs 17 residues. CDR1 is KGHSH and CDR2 is LQKENI in the germline V gene. The V and J ends lost 2 bases and 0 bases, in that order; junction bases with no gene match: 9. The CDR3 is CASSPASGQLMNTEAFF. The CDR3 region has the DNA TGTGCCAGCTCACCAGCTTCGGGACAGCTAATGAACACTGAAGCTTTCTTT.

DNA for the CDR3: TGTGCCAGCAGTCAAGGGACAGGGGGCCTGTTCTTC. Protein sequence: CASSQGTGGLFF. This chain connects TRBV6-6 to TRBJ2-1; 12 bases align to TRBD1. V lost 5 bases to trimming and J lost 15 bases; unmatched junction nucleotides: 5. Germline CDR1 reads MNHNY; CDR2 reads SVGAGI (reference sequence). The CDR3 contains 12 residues.

The chain employs TRBV7-2 and TRBJ1-1; a weak D match, TRBD1 (6 bases). The germline gives CDR1 SGHTA, CDR2 FQGNSA. CDR3 length equals 15 residues. Trimming took 4 bases from V and 2 from J, leaving 14 bases between them. CDR3 amino acids: CASSSENRVNTEAFF. In DNA, the CDR3 is TGTGCCAGCAGCTCGGAAAACAGGGTTAACACTGAAGCTTTCTTT. Complete variable domain (other parts from reference TRBV7-2 and TRBJ1-1): GAGVSQSPSNKVTEKGKDVELRCDPISGHTALYWYRQSLGQGLEFLIYFQGNSAPDKSGLPSDRFSAERTGGSVSTLTIQRTQQEDSAVYLCASSSENRVNTEAFFGQGTRLTVV.

This rearrangement joins TRBV4-2 to TRBJ1-1, with 8 positions matching TRBD1. The CDR3 spans 14 residues. The germline V gene has CDR1 LGHNA and CDR2 YNFKEQ. The V segment lost 1 base and the J segment 12 bases; nucleotides outside the gene matches: 10. CDR3 coding DNA: TGTGCCAGCAGCCAAGCCGGCCAGGGGGCCTCGACTTTCTTT. Its translation is CASSQAGQGASTFF.

The chain uses TRBV11-3 and TRBJ1-1; D perhaps matches TRBD1 (6 bases). The CDR3 has 13 amino acids. Looked up from germline, CDR1 is SGHNT and CDR2 is YENEEA. Trimming removed 4 bases from V and 2 bases from J, with 8 bases in between. The CDR3 sequence: CASSYRVNTEAFF. In DNA, the CDR3 is TGTGCCAGCAGCTACAGGGTAAACACTGAAGCTTTCTTT.

The chain combines TRBV6-5 with TRBJ2-2; 8 bases agree with TRBD1. Germline assignment: CDR1 MNHEY and CDR2 SVGAGI. This CDR3 has 15 residues. After removal of 6 bases from V and 6 bases from J, the junction contained 9 bases not matched to a gene. The chain's CDR3 is CASSRQGLLPGELFF. The CDR3 nucleotides read TGTGCCAGCAGCCGACAGGGGCTTTTGCCCGGGGAGCTGTTTTTT.

DNA of the CDR3: TGTGCCAGCAGCCCCCGGTCTAGCGGACTCCGGGACACGCAGTATTTT. Its translation: CASSPRSSGLRDTQYF. The chain recombines TRBV7-2 with TRBJ2-3; 7 nucleotides agree with TRBD2. J was trimmed by 9 bases and V by 5 bases; bases with no gene match: 17. The CDR3 is 16 residues long. Germline V CDR1 and CDR2: SGHTA, FQGNSA.

The rearrangement joins TRBV11-2 to TRBJ2-5; TRBD2 aligns across 7 bases. The CDR3 extends over 16 amino acids. Germline CDR1 and CDR2: SGHAT and FQNNGV. With V trimmed by 9 bases and J by 2 bases, 15 bases remained unmatched. In DNA form, the CDR3 reads TGTGCCAGTTCCCTAGGGCGAGCGGGATTACAAGAGACCCAGTACTTC. Amino acid sequence: CASSLGRAGLQETQYF.

The chain is built from TRBV19 and TRBJ1-5, with TRBD1 matching 7 bases. The CDR3 loop spans 15 amino acids. Per germline, CDR1 LNHDA and CDR2 SQIVND (reference sequence). Unmatched junction bases numbered 13, after V lost 8 bases and J lost 6 bases. CDR3 region: CASHNSRQGIQPQHF. CDR3 nucleotide sequence: TGTGCCAGTCATAACTCCCGACAGGGAATTCAGCCCCAGCATTTT.

V usage is TRBV15 and J usage is TRBJ2-2; 7 bases map to TRBD1. V dropped 0 bases and J dropped 8; count of bases not matched to a gene: 9. CDR1 and CDR2 (germline): LNHNV, YYDKDF (reference sequence). This CDR3 has 16 amino acids. The DNA for the CDR3 is TGTGCCACCAGCAGAGATTGGAGACAGGGATCGGGGGAGCTGTTTTTT. Its protein is CATSRDWRQGSGELFF.

The rearrangement links TRBV27 to TRBJ1-1; D unresolved. Germline CDR1 and CDR2: MNHEY and SMNVEV (reference sequence). The CDR3 consists of 14 residues. Trimming took 8 bases from V and 2 from J, leaving 15 bases between them. The CDR3 region is CASVPLSRNTEAFF. The CDR3, as DNA: TGTGCCAGCGTACCCCTGTCCAGAAACACTGAAGCTTTCTTT.

The rearrangement links TRBV2 to TRBJ2-7; possibly TRBD1 for D (5 bases). In germline, CDR1 is SNHLY, CDR2 FYNNEI. This CDR3 contains 12 residues. V lost 3 bases and J 5 bases, leaving 8 bases between the germline ends. The DNA of the CDR3 is TGTGCCAGCAGTGACCCCAGGGACGAGCAGTACTTC. Amino acid sequence: CASSDPRDEQYF.

The rearrangement links TRBV5-8 to TRBJ2-3; TRBD1 matches at 8 bases. The germline V gene has CDR1 SGHTS and CDR2 YDEGEE. V shed 4 bases and J 0 bases; nucleotides not matched to a gene: 10. The CDR3 loop spans 17 amino acids. The CDR3 nucleotides are TGTGCCAGCAGCCCCGGACAGGGTCCCTCTAGCACAGATACGCAGTATTTT. Protein sequence: CASSPGQGPSSTDTQYF.

The chain joins TRBV6-5 to TRBJ2-7; 10 nucleotides match TRBD1. CDR3 length: 14 amino acids. Per germline, CDR1 MNHEY and CDR2 SVGAGI. V was clipped by 2 bases and J by 5 bases; unmatched bases: 3. The CDR3 nucleotides are TGTGCCAGCAGTTACAGACAGGGGGCGGACGAGCAGTACTTC. Residues: CASSYRQGADEQYF.

The V gene is TRBV6-6, the J gene TRBJ1-5; no clear D. The length of the CDR3 is 12 residues. V was cut by 3 bases and J by 6 bases, with 6 bases left in between. Germline values: CDR1 MNHNY, CDR2 SVGAGI (reference sequence). The CDR3 region is CASSYYSQPQHF. Written as DNA, the CDR3 is TGTGCCAGCAGTTATTATAGTCAGCCCCAGCATTTT.

The chain links TRBV14 to TRBJ1-2; D not resolved. Germline loops: CDR1 SGHDN, CDR2 FVKESK. The CDR3 extends over 13 amino acids. Trimming cost V 2 bases and J 7 bases, with 11 bases left between them. The DNA of the CDR3 is TGTGCCAGCAGCCAATCACAATCAGGTGGCTACACCTTC. It is translated as CASSQSQSGGYTF. The complete variable domain, with remaining parts taken from reference TRBV14 and TRBJ1-2, reads EAGVTQFPSHSVIEKGQTVTLRCDPISGHDNLYWYRRVMGKEIKFLLHFVKESKQDESGMPNNRFLAERTGGTYSTLKVQPAELEDSGVYFCASSQSQSGGYTFGSGTRLTVV.

The chain has TRBV15 and TRBJ1-5; D is perhaps TRBD1 (5 bases). With 1 base removed from V and 0 bases from J, the gap between germline ends came to 10 bases. The CDR3 loop spans 16 amino acids. CDR1 and CDR2 (germline): LNHNV, YYDKDF (reference sequence). CDR3 protein: CATSRGDSYSNQPQHF. As DNA, the CDR3 is TGTGCCACCAGCAGAGGTGACAGCTATAGCAATCAGCCCCAGCATTTT.